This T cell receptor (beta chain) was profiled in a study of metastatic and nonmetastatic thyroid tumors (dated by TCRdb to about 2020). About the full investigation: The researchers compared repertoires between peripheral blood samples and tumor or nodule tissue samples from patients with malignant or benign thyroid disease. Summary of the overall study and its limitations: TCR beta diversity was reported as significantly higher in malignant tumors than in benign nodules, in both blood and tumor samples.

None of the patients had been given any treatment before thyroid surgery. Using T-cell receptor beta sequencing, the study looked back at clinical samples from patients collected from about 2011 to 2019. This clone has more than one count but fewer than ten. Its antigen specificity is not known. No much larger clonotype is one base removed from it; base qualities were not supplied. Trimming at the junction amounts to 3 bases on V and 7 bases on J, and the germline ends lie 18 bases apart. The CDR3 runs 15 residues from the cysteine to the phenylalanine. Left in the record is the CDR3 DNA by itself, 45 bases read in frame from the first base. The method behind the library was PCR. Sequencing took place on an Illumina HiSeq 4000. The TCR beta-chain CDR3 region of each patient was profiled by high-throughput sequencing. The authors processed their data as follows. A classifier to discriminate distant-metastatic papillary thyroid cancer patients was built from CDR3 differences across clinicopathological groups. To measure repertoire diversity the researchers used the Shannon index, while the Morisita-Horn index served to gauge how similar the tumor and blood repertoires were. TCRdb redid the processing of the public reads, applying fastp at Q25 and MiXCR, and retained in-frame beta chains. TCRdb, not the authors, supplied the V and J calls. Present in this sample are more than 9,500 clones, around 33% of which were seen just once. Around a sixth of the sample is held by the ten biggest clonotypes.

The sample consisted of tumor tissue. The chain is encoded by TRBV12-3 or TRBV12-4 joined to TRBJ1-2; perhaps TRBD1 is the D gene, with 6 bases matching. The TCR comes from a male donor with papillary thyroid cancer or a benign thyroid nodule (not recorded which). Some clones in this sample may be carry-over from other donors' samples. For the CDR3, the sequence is CASSLSAGAASGYTF. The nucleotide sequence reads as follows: TGTGCCAGCAGTTTGAGCGCAGGGGCGGCGAGTGGCTACACCTTC.